A selection of T cell receptor beta chains follows, all from one sample in a study of cytomegalovirus exposure and HLA in healthy donors. Only in-frame clones appear in the TCRdb table, and some are missing; sequencing was by immunoSEQ multiplex PCR. The sample lists about 160,000 clones; 60% to 80% were seen once. The sequenced sample consisted of PBMCs. These receptors were collected from a man between 18 and 35 years old in good health and CMV-seropositive. Both conserved end residues are part of each CDR3. Only some rows state a clone size, as once, few, many or a class for expanded clones.

clone_size j_call v_call cdr3_aa
. TRBJ1-4 TRBV19 CASSPGQGRIEKLFF
. TRBJ2-1 TRBV2 CASRLAGATYNEQFF
. TRBJ2-1 TRBV7-6 CASSLPSGNEQFF
. TRBJ1-3 TRBV10-3 CAIRAGGDWRTGNTIYF
. TRBJ1-4 TRBV30 CAWSVGAAATNEKLFF
. TRBJ2-2 TRBV10-3 CAISSAGTGSNTGELFF
. TRBJ2-2 TRBV12-5 CASGLVFAGAGGELFF
. TRBJ2-5 TRBV9 CASTQAGVPQETQYF
. TRBJ1-5 TRBV6-1 CASSPQATINQPQHF
. TRBJ1-2 TRBV6-6 CASEIGGRYGYTF
. TRBJ1-1 TRBV9 CASSPGTGDTEAFF
once TRBJ1-2 TRBV4-1 CASSLTGVAGYTF
. TRBJ1-1 TRBV19 CASSIFAGSMNTEAFF
. TRBJ1-5 TRBV5-8 CASSNYRGNQPQHF
. TRBJ1-5 TRBV4-1 CASSQEPENQPQHF
. TRBJ2-3 TRBV11-2 CASSATRGAAGDTQYF
few TRBJ1-2 TRBV5-8 CASSPRTLYYGYTF
. TRBJ2-6 TRBV7-8 CASSLDPLDATGANGLTF
. TRBJ1-4 TRBV9 CASSPRDRGTEKLFF
. TRBJ2-3 TRBV18 CASSPLAPRDRTWDTQYF
. TRBJ1-4 TRBV4-2 CASSQDLGGDRGVGEKLFF
. TRBJ2-3 TRBV7-9 CASSSFRGNTDTQYF
. TRBJ1-4 TRBV6-5 CASSSILATNEKLFF
. TRBJ1-2 TRBV7-9 CASSVTTGIYGYTF
. TRBJ1-6 TRBV5-1 CASSLEGQGNSPLHF
. TRBJ2-7 TRBV28 CASSSASKKYYEQYF
few TRBJ1-2 TRBV13 CASSYLTGLGGYTF
. TRBJ2-3 TRBV13 CASSPRGTRTDTQYF
. TRBJ1-1 TRBV7-3 CASSDLDGSEAFF
. TRBJ2-1 TRBV11-3 CASSLQGWSNEQFF
. TRBJ2-7 TRBV27 CASSPRRGEQYF
. TRBJ1-4 TRBV7-2 CASSFRHRQDEKLFF
. TRBJ2-1 TRBV9 CASSPRTSGTGYNEQFF
once TRBJ2-3 TRBV4-3 CASSQEGRGGTTDTQYF
. TRBJ2-1 TRBV2 CASSKGLAGDEQFF
. TRBJ1-1 TRBV10-3 CAISPEGTGNTEAFF
few TRBJ2-7 TRBV19 CASSTTGSYEQYF
. TRBJ2-1 TRBV2 CASGVIAGASNEQFF
. TRBJ2-7 TRBV11-2 CASSLFQASSYEQYF
. TRBJ1-4 TRBV18 CASHQGGIYEKLFF
. TRBJ2-7 TRBV2 CASRDRDNSYEQYF
. TRBJ1-5 TRBV6-1 CASRNRERSNQPQHF
. TRBJ2-7 TRBV19 CASSISGGPSYEQYF